Listed here is a single T cell receptor beta chain. No antigen is known for it. Base qualities are not provided; no much larger clone lies one nucleotide away. After removal of 10 bases from V and 3 bases from J, the junction retains 3 bases not matched to a gene. CDR1 ENHRY and CDR2 SYGVKD were looked up in the germline V gene. The CDR3 sequence holds 14 residues, the cysteine and phenylalanine included. Left in the record is the CDR3 DNA by itself, 42 bases read in frame from the first base. TCRbeta CDR3 regions were amplified from genomic DNA by means of the immunoSEQ Assay, a bias-controlled multiplex PCR. The original methods were these. Nucleated cell counts per sample were estimated from amplification of reference gene primers within the assay. To quantify the absolute abundance of each unique TCRbeta CDR3 rearrangement, sequence reads were collapsed and filtered. For each sample, productive Simpson clonality was calculated as the square root of Simpson's diversity index over productive rearrangements. TCRdb carries this immuneACCESS record with in-frame sequences only. Its versions omit some clonotypes, under half of them owing to an unresolved V gene in the studies checked, with the rest unexplained. The DNA was the basis for D and trimming; V, J and clone size are from that table. The sample contains about 26,000 clones, 82% of them found a single time. About 1.7% of the sample comes from the top ten.

The collaborating institutions used their own protocols to collect whole blood in K2EDTA tubes. For TCRbeta analysis, collaborators shipped samples as frozen whole blood, isolated PBMCs, or DNA extracted from either of those sample types. The record originates from a study of blood T cell repertoires in COVID-19 (dated by TCRdb to 2020 to 2022). Describing the broader study: Samples from collaborators originated in the United States, Italy and Spain and spanned both the acute and convalescent phases of COVID-19. The repertoires were released in a freely available public database intended as a resource for research on the immune response to SARS-CoV-2. The material from the prospective study consisted of cDNA or gDNA derived from T cells, B-cell-depleted T cells, or PBMCs. Subjects who had been exposed to COVID-19, were actively infected with it, or had recovered from it provided the deeply sampled blood TCRbeta repertoires that made up the dataset. Samples were obtained from the ongoing ImmuneRACE study (first 160 participants) and from some 1,200 subjects provided by 6 global collaborators. The sample metadata nearly always contained a de-identified subject ID, COVID-19 status, age in years and sex. Where available, HLA class I and class II types were obtained from metadata supplied by the sample provider rather than from assay-based typing.

Points the paper makes about the study in general: How much clinical and demographic metadata was included differed by source and by participant, and the metadata was provided uncurated.

The sequenced sample was peripheral blood. The clonotype originates from an elderly man with active or convalescent COVID-19. The chain uses TRBV10-3 and TRBJ2-5; 15 junctional bases match TRBD2. The CDR3 is CATRTSGREETQYF. The DNA sequence is TGTGCCACCAGGACTAGCGGGAGGGAAGAGACCCAGTACTTC.